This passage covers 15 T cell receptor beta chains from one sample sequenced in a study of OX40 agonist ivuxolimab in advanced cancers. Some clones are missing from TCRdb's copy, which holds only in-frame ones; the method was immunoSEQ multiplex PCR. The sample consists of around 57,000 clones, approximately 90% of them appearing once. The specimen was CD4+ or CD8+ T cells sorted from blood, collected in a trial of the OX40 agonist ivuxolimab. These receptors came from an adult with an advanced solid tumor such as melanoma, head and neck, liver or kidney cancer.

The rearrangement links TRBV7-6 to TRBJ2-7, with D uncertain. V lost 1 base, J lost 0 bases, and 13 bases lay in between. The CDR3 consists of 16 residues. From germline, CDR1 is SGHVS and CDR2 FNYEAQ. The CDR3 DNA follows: TGTGCCAGCAGCTTAGGGCTACGGTTCACCTCCTACGAGCAGTACTTC. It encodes CASSLGLRFTSYEQYF.

CDR3 nucleotide sequence: TGTGCCAGCCGCTCAAAGGACGGATCTGGGGCCAACGTCCTGACTTTC. This encodes CASRSKDGSGANVLTF. The chain employs TRBV21-1 and TRBJ2-6. TRBV21-1 is classified as a pseudogene. The CDR3 runs 16 residues.

CDR3 loop: CASSPVEGTNEKLFF. CDR3 coding DNA: TGTGCCAGCAGCCCGGTGGAGGGAACTAATGAAAAACTGTTTTTT. The chain couples TRBV11-2 to TRBJ1-4; D remains unclear. CDR3 length: 15 amino acids. CDR1 SGHAT and CDR2 FQNNGV come from the germline V gene. V lost 5 bases to trimming and J lost 1 base, with 11 bases between them.

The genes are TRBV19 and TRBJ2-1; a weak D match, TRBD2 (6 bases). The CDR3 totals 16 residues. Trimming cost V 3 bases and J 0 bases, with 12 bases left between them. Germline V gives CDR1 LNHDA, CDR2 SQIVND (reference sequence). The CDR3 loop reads CASSILGGVSYNEQFF. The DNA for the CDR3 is TGTGCCAGTAGTATCCTCGGCGGGGTCTCCTACAATGAGCAGTTCTTC.

The CDR3 sequence is CASTQGGDVNTEAFF. CDR3 bases: TGTGCCAGTACACAGGGGGGTGACGTGAACACTGAAGCTTTCTTT. The rearrangement links TRBV19 to TRBJ1-1, with 8 bases matching TRBD1. The V gene's germline CDR1 is LNHDA and CDR2 SQIVND (reference sequence). The CDR3 has 15 amino acids. The trim removed 7 bases at V and 0 bases at J, leaving 7 bases unmatched. Drawing the rest from reference TRBV19 and TRBJ1-1, the complete variable domain is DGGITQSPKYLFRKEGQNVTLSCEQNLNHDAMYWYRQDPGQGLRLIYYSQIVNDFQKGDIAEGYSVSREKKESFPLTVTSAQKNPTAFYLCASTQGGDVNTEAFFGQGTRLTVV.

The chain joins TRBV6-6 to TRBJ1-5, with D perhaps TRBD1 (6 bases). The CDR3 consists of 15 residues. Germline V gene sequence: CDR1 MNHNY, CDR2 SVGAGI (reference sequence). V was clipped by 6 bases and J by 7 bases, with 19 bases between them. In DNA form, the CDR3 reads TGTGCCAGCAGAACAACAGGGAGACAAGGGCAGCCCCAGCATTTT. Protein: CASRTTGRQGQPQHF.

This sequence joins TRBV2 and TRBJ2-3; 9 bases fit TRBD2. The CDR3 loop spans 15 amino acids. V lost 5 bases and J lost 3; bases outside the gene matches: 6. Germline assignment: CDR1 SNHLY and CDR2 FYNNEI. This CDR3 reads CASSIAGVPTDTQYF. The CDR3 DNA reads TGTGCCAGCAGTATAGCGGGAGTTCCGACAGATACGCAGTATTTT.

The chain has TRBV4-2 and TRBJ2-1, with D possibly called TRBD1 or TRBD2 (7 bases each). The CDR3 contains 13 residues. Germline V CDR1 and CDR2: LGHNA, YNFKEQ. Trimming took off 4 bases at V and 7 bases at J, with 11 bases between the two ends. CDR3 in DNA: TGTGCCAGCAGCCCGCAGGGGGGGAATGAGCAGTTCTTC. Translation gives CASSPQGGNEQFF.

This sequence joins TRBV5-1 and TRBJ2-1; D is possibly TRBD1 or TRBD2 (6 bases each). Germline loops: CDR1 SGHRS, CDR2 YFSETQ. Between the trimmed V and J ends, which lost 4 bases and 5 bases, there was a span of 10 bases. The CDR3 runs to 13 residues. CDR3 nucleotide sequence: TGCGCCAGCAGCAGGGGGGACAACAATGAGCAGTTCTTC. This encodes CASSRGDNNEQFF.

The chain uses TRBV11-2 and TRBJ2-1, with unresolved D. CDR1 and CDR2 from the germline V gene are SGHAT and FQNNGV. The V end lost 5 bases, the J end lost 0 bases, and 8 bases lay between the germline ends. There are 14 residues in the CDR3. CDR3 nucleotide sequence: TGTGCCAGCAGCCCTAGTAGCTCCTACAATGAGCAGTTCTTC. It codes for CASSPSSSYNEQFF.

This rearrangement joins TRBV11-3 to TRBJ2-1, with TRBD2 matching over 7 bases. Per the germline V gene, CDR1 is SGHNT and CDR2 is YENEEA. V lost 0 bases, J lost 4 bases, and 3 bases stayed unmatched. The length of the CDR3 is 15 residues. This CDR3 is CASSLELASYNEQFF. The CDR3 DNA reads TGTGCCAGCAGCTTAGAACTAGCGAGTTACAATGAGCAGTTCTTC.

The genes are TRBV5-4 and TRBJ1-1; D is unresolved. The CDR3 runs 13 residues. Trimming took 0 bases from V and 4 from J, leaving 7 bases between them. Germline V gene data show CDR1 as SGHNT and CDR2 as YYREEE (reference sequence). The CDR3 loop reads CASSLGLATEAFF. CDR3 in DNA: TGTGCCAGCAGCTTGGGGCTGGCCACTGAAGCTTTCTTT.

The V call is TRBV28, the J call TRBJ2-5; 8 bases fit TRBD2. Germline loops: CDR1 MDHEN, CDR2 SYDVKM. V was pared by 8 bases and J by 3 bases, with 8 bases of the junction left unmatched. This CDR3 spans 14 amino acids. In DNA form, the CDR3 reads TGTGCCAGCCGGCCGGGGCGGGAGGAAGAGACCCAGTACTTC. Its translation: CASRPGREEETQYF.

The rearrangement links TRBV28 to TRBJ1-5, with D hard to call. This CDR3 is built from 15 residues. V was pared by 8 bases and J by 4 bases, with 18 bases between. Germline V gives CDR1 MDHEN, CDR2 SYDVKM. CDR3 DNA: TGTGCCAGCCGGGTATCGACGTACGAAAATCAGCCCCAGCATTTT. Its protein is CASRVSTYENQPQHF.

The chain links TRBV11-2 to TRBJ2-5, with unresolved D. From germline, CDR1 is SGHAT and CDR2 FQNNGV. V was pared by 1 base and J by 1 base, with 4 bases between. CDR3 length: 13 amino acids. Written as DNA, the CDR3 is TGTGCCAGCAGCTTAGGATTCCAAGAGACCCAGTACTTC. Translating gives CASSLGFQETQYF.